The clone carrying this TCR beta chain appeared a few times. The CDR3 is made up of 15 amino acids. The ends were cut back, 7 bases at V and 4 bases at J, with 19 bases in the middle. This sample is part of a study of early T cells in non-severe SARS-CoV-2 infection. Study background: Alpha and beta chains were unpaired, from unsorted whole-blood bulk RNA.

As part of library construction, unique molecular identifiers were attached to individual cDNA molecules. TCRdb re-derived calls from the 5' RACE reads in MiXCR, one entry per CDR3 protein. This table has some 35,000 distinct CDR3 sequences, about 6.8% appearing once. The clonotype originates from an adult who was a healthcare worker with PCR-confirmed SARS-CoV-2 infection or an uninfected control (not recorded which). This chain connects TRBV12-3 or TRBV12-4 to TRBJ1-2, with D possibly being TRBD1 (6 bases). Sequencing used whole blood, obtained at baseline. CDR3 in amino acids: CASNPDRTIPYGYTF. The CDR3 DNA is TGTGCCAGCAACCCAGACAGGACGATCCCCTATGGCTACACCTTC.